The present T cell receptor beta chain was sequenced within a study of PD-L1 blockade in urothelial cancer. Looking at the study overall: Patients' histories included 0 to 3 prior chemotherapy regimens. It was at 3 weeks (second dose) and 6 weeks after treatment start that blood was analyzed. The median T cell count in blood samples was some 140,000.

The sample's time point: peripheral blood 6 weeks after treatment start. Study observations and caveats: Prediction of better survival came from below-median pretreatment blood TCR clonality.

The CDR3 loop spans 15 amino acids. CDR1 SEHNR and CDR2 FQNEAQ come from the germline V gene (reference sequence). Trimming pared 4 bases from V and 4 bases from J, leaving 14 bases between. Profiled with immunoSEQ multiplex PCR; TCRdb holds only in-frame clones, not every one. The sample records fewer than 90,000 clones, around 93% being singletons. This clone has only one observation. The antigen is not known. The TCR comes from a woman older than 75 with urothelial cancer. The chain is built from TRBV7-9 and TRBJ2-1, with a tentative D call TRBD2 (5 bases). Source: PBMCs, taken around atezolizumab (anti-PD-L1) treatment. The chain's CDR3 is CASSSVDWDYNEQFF. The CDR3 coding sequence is TGTGCCAGCAGCTCGGTGGACTGGGATTACAATGAGCAGTTCTTC.